A single sample gave rise to the 22 T cell receptor beta chains below, sequenced in a study of human T cells and chemical hapten exposure. Time point indicated: patch test 1, 2 weeks after DPC sensitization. The treatment was: therapeutic diphenylcyclopropenone sensitization with weekly scalp DPC. TCRdb reprocessed the RACE reads with MiXCR, giving one entry per CDR3 protein. The sample holds 180,000 or so distinct CDR3 sequences, about 15% seen once. The starting material was whole blood, obtained in connection with sensitization to the hapten diphenylcyclopropenone (DPC). The receptors come from a woman younger than 45 with alopecia areata. Some clones in this sample may be carry-over from other donors' samples.

In this sample, this clonotype turned up a few times. The gene calls are TRBV11-2 and TRBJ2-1, with no clear D. CDR1 and CDR2 from the germline V gene are SGHAT and FQNNGV. The CDR3 runs 14 residues. V was pared by 3 bases and J by 5 bases, with 11 bases between. The CDR3 sequence: CASSFVDHHNEQFF. CDR3 DNA sequence: TGTGCCAGCAGCTTTGTCGATCACCACAATGAGCAGTTCTTC. Drawing the rest from reference TRBV11-2 and TRBJ2-1, the complete variable domain is EAGVAQSPRYKIIEKRQSVAFWCNPISGHATLYWYQQILGQGPKLLIQFQNNGVVDDSQLPKDRFSAERLKGVDSTLKIQPAKLEDSAVYLCASSFVDHHNEQFFGPGTRLTVL.

The chain links TRBV2 to TRBJ1-2; the D gene is possibly TRBD1 (6 bases). Germline CDR1 is SNHLY and CDR2 is FYNNEI. The length of the CDR3 is 14 residues. Trimming left V 5 bases short and J 8 bases short, with 18 bases between. The CDR3 DNA follows: TGTGCCAGCAGTTCCTTACAGGGCCTGGAGGGCTACACCTTC. It codes for CASSSLQGLEGYTF.

This clonotype has more than one count but fewer than ten. For the CDR3, the DNA is TGTGCCAGCAGCGTAGAGGGTACCCAGCCCCAGCATTTT. This gives the protein CASSVEGTQPQHF. This chain links TRBV9 with TRBJ1-5; D remains ambiguous. Deletions cut 0 bases from V and 7 bases from J, with 8 bases between. In germline, CDR1 is SGDLS, CDR2 YYNGEE. CDR3 length: 13 residues.

This clonotype showed up just a few times. The CDR3 is CASRPRQGPGVNTEAFF. The CDR3 nucleotides are TGTGCCAGCAGGCCCCGACAGGGGCCCGGGGTGAACACTGAAGCTTTCTTT. The chain uses TRBV11-3 and TRBJ1-1; 8 bases fit TRBD1. Germline CDR1 reads SGHNT; CDR2 reads YENEEA. There are 17 residues in the CDR3. The V and J ends lost 6 bases and 0 bases, in that order; junction bases with no gene match: 12. The complete variable domain, with remaining parts taken from reference TRBV11-3 and TRBJ1-1, reads EAGVVQSPRYKIIEKKQPVAFWCNPISGHNTLYWYLQNLGQGPELLIRYENEEAVDDSQLPKDRFSAERLKGVDSTLKIQPAELGDSAVYLCASRPRQGPGVNTEAFFGQGTRLTVV.

This clonotype was seen only a few times. The chain employs TRBV20-1 and TRBJ2-5; possibly TRBD1 for D (6 bases). The ends were cut back, 2 bases at V and 2 bases at J, with 12 bases in the middle. There are 14 residues in the CDR3. Germline CDR1 and CDR2: DFQATT and SNEGSKA (reference sequence). The CDR3, as DNA: TGCAGTGCTAGACGAGACAGGCCACAAGAGACCCAGTACTTC. This gives the protein CSARRDRPQETQYF.

This clonotype showed up just a few times. CDR3 coding DNA: TGTGCCAGCAGCTTGGAGGGGCCCCGAAAAATGCAATACACCTTC. This encodes CASSLEGPRKMQYTF. V usage is TRBV5-4 and J usage is TRBJ1-2, with TRBD1 as a possible D gene (5 bases). CDR3 length: 15 residues. Trimming took off 0 bases at V and 11 bases at J, with 20 bases between the two ends. CDR1 and CDR2 (germline): SGHNT, YYREEE (reference sequence).

CDR3 coding DNA: TGTGCCAGCCAACAGGGGGAAAAAGAGACCCAGTACTTC. Translating gives CASQQGEKETQYF. This chain connects TRBV6-5 to TRBJ2-5; 8 nucleotides align to TRBD1. CDR3 length equals 13 residues. CDR1 is MNHEY, CDR2 SVGAGI, per germline. V was clipped by 8 bases and J by 3 bases; unmatched bases: 5.

The rearrangement joins TRBV27 to TRBJ1-6; tentatively, D is TRBD1 (5 bases). Trimming removed 4 bases from V and 10 bases from J, with 17 bases in between. The CDR3 sequence is 15 residues long. Germline V gene data show CDR1 as MNHEY and CDR2 as SMNVEV (reference sequence). The CDR3 coding sequence is TGTGCCAGCAGTTCGGCAGGGAACTTAAGATCACCCCTCCACTTT. The encoded protein is CASSSAGNLRSPLHF.

The chain has TRBV6-2 or TRBV6-3 and TRBJ1-3; D not certain. Germline V gives CDR1 MNHEY, CDR2 SVGEGT. The CDR3 consists of 15 residues. V lost 3 bases and J lost 0, with 9 bases in between. The CDR3 nucleotides are TGTGCCAGCAGTTATGGGGAAACCTCTGGAAACACCATATATTTT. Translation: CASSYGETSGNTIYF.

The V gene is TRBV9, the J gene TRBJ1-5; D is uncertain. The CDR3 totals 15 residues. The V and J ends lost 3 bases and 1 base respectively, with 11 bases between them. Per the germline V gene, CDR1 is SGDLS and CDR2 is YYNGEE. CDR3 DNA: TGTGCCAGCAGCGCCAGCGGCCAGAGCAATCAGCCCCAGCATTTT. Protein sequence: CASSASGQSNQPQHF.

The chain has TRBV7-9 and TRBJ2-3; TRBD2 matches at 8 bases. CDR1 is SEHNR, CDR2 FQNEAQ, per germline (reference sequence). V shed 5 bases and J 6 bases; nucleotides not matched to a gene: 4. The CDR3 runs to 13 residues. The CDR3 nucleotides read TGTGCCAGCAGCACGACTAGCGTGGATACGCAGTATTTT. Translating it yields CASSTTSVDTQYF.

This clonotype was counted only a few times. This chain joins TRBV11-3 and TRBJ2-2; 7 bases line up with TRBD2. The ends lost 3 bases at V and 3 bases at J; junction bases unmatched: 1. The V gene's germline CDR1 is SGHNT and CDR2 YENEEA. The CDR3 is 14 amino acids. The CDR3: CASSFRGDTGELFF. CDR3 sequence (DNA): TGTGCCAGCAGCTTTCGGGGGGACACCGGGGAGCTGTTTTTT.

This chain links TRBV12-3 or TRBV12-4 with TRBJ2-5; perhaps TRBD1 as D (5 bases). The CDR3 consists of 14 residues. Trimming left V 6 bases short and J 2 bases short, with 13 bases between. CDR3 region: CASSITQGQETQYF. The CDR3 DNA follows: TGTGCCAGCAGCATTACCCAGGGACAAGAGACCCAGTACTTC.

This clonotype was detected many times. This chain uses TRBV7-2 with TRBJ2-7, with a tentative D call TRBD2 (5 bases). Trimming left V 5 bases short and J 2 bases short, with 10 bases between. Germline assignment: CDR1 SGHTA and CDR2 FQGNSA. The CDR3 is 13 residues long. The CDR3, as DNA: TGTGCCAGCAGCCCCGGACTGACCTACGAGCAGTACTTC. Residues: CASSPGLTYEQYF.

The table lists this clonotype with a few counts. This chain joins TRBV6-6 and TRBJ2-2; 12 positions match TRBD2. This CDR3 comprises 16 residues. J was trimmed by 6 bases and V by 5 bases; bases with no gene match: 7. The germline CDR1 and CDR2 sequences are MNHNY and SVGAGI (reference sequence). The CDR3 region is CASSNAGTSGPGELFF. CDR3 nucleotides: TGTGCCAGCAGTAACGCCGGGACTAGCGGGCCCGGGGAGCTGTTTTTT.

V is TRBV12-3 or TRBV12-4 and J is TRBJ1-5; a weak D match, TRBD1 (5 bases). V lost 8 bases to trimming and J lost 1 base, with 15 bases between them. The CDR3 runs 15 residues. CDR3 coding DNA: TGTGCCAGCGTGAAGGGGCAGGCAAGCAATCAGCCCCAGCATTTT. Translated: CASVKGQASNQPQHF.

This clonotype occurred a few times. The rearrangement links TRBV5-1 to TRBJ2-2; 7 bases fit TRBD1. Looked up from germline, CDR1 is SGHRS and CDR2 is YFSETQ. Germline trimming cut 0 bases from V and 5 bases from J; bases unmatched to any gene: 4. CDR3 length: 15 amino acids. DNA of the CDR3: TGCGCCAGCAGCTTGGAGGGACAGTCTACCGGGGAGCTGTTTTTT. This translates into CASSLEGQSTGELFF.

This clonotype was observed a handful of times. This rearrangement joins TRBV30 to TRBJ1-2; tentative D call: TRBD1 (6 bases). Trimming took 2 bases from V and 6 from J, leaving 13 bases between them. The CDR3 runs 13 residues. From germline, CDR1 is GTSNPN and CDR2 SVGIG (reference sequence). The CDR3 sequence: CAWSSQGIDGYTF. The CDR3 region has the DNA TGTGCCTGGAGTAGTCAGGGGATTGATGGCTACACCTTC.

This chain links TRBV28 with TRBJ1-2, with a tentative D call TRBD1 (5 bases). Deletions cut 5 bases from V and 3 bases from J, with 10 bases between. The germline V gene encodes CDR1 MDHEN and CDR2 SYDVKM. This CDR3 region has 13 residues. The CDR3 DNA sequence: TGTGCCAGCAGTGTCGGGACCTACTATGGCTACACCTTC. Translated, it gives CASSVGTYYGYTF.

This clonotype was found a few times. The rearrangement joins TRBV9 to TRBJ2-7, with TRBD2 matching over 11 bases. V shed 0 bases and J 0 bases; nucleotides not matched to a gene: 2. Germline CDR1 reads SGDLS; CDR2 reads YYNGEE. The CDR3 totals 16 residues. In nucleotides, the CDR3 is TGTGCCAGCAGCGTAGGAACTAGCGGGAGCTCCTACGAGCAGTACTTC. This translates into CASSVGTSGSSYEQYF.

This clonotype showed up just a few times. V gene TRBV29-1 combines with J gene TRBJ1-5; 7 bases are shared with TRBD1. With 0 bases clipped from V and 6 bases from J, the junction kept 11 bases outside the gene matches. The CDR3 totals 16 residues. Germline V lookup: CDR1 SQVTM, CDR2 ANQGSEA. In DNA, the CDR3 is TGCAGCGTTGAAGATTTGGCTCAGGGGGAGCGTCAGCCCCAGCATTTT. It encodes CSVEDLAQGERQPQHF. The whole variable domain, filled in from reference TRBV29-1 and TRBJ1-5, reads SAVISQKPSRDICQRGTSLTIQCQVDSQVTMMFWYRQQPGQSLTLIATANQGSEATYESGFVIDKFPISRPNLTFSTLTVSNMSPEDSSIYLCSVEDLAQGERQPQHFGDGTRLSIL.

The genes are TRBV20-1 and TRBJ1-1, with D possibly being TRBD1 (6 bases). The CDR3 consists of 15 residues. Trimming took 0 bases from V and 1 from J, leaving 12 bases between them. Germline CDR1 reads DFQATT; CDR2 reads SNEGSKA (reference sequence). Here the CDR3 reads CSARDWRGTNTEAFF. The CDR3 nucleotides read TGCAGTGCTAGAGATTGGAGGGGGACGAACACTGAAGCTTTCTTT.